Below, 16 T cell receptor beta chains from the same sample are listed, as sequenced in a study of T-cell memory formation after mild COVID-19. One entry per CDR3 protein results from TCRdb running MiXCR on the 5' RACE reads. The sample lists about 340,000 distinct CDR3 sequences; 13% were seen once. The sequencing sample was made of PBMCs or a T cell subset sorted from them (not recorded which). Every receptor here comes from a man in his late teens or twenties who had mild COVID-19 (a few samples of this study predate the infection). Cell type and time point are not known.

This clonotype occurred many times. This sequence joins TRBV12-3 or TRBV12-4 and TRBJ2-3; D remains ambiguous. This CDR3 comprises 16 residues. V gave up 0 bases and J gave up 6 bases, with 16 bases separating them. DNA for the CDR3: TGTGCCAGCAGTTTAGCGGCGGACCCCCCAGCCGATACGCAGTATTTT. This translates into CASSLAADPPADTQYF.

This clonotype has a handful of counts. This rearrangement joins TRBV11-2 to TRBJ2-1; D unclear. The CDR3 has 14 amino acids. CDR1 and CDR2 from the germline V gene are SGHAT and FQNNGV. Trimming removed 4 bases from V and 0 bases from J, with 7 bases in between. This CDR3 reads CASSSDPSYNEQFF. CDR3 DNA: TGTGCCAGCAGCTCGGACCCCTCCTACAATGAGCAGTTCTTC.

This clonotype was recorded at least ten times. J is TRBJ2-1 and V is TRBV6-5, with 8 bases lining up with TRBD1. V lost 1 base to trimming and J lost 5 bases; unmatched junction nucleotides: 1. CDR3 length: 14 amino acids. The germline V gene encodes CDR1 MNHEY and CDR2 SVGAGI. Written as DNA, the CDR3 is TGTGCCAGCAGTTACTGGACAGGGAACAATGAGCAGTTCTTC. This sequence encodes CASSYWTGNNEQFF.

This clonotype was found a few times. CDR3 loop: CSAKLAGDPPGELFF. CDR3 sequence (DNA): TGCAGTGCTAAGTTAGCGGGGGACCCACCGGGGGAGCTGTTTTTT. V is TRBV20-1 and J is TRBJ2-2; 9 nucleotides agree with TRBD2. The junction had 11 bases not matched to a gene; V was cut back by 4 bases and J by 8 bases. The germline gives CDR1 DFQATT, CDR2 SNEGSKA (reference sequence). This CDR3 is 15 amino acids long.

The chain employs TRBV18 and TRBJ1-2, with D tentatively TRBD1 (5 bases). This CDR3 comprises 17 residues. Germline loops: CDR1 KGHSH, CDR2 LQKENI. Deletions cut 3 bases from V and 1 base from J, with 18 bases between. The CDR3 loop reads CASSPPTEGRINYGYTF. The DNA of the CDR3 is TGTGCCAGCTCACCGCCGACGGAGGGGAGAATTAACTATGGCTACACCTTC.

CDR3 DNA sequence: TGTGCCAGCAGGGAACTAGCGGCGGGCTACAATGAGCAGTTCTTC. Translating gives CASRELAAGYNEQFF. The chain recombines TRBV2 with TRBJ2-1; TRBD2 agrees at 8 bases. J lost 3 bases, V lost 6 bases, and 7 bases had no gene match. The germline V gene has CDR1 SNHLY and CDR2 FYNNEI. This CDR3 has 15 amino acids.

The count of this clonotype is one. The V gene is TRBV5-1, the J gene TRBJ1-2; D ambiguous. CDR1 and CDR2 from the germline V gene are SGHRS and YFSETQ. Trimming removed 3 bases from V and 5 bases from J, with 23 bases in between. CDR3 size: 17 residues. The CDR3 bases are TGCGCCAGCAGCTGGGGAGCTGTAAAGACGGACGTTTATGGCTACACCTTC. Its protein is CASSWGAVKTDVYGYTF.

On this clonotype: Germline is not matched at one junction end, which may reflect a read error. This chain uses TRBV5-1 with TRBJ1-4; TRBD1 is a possible D gene (6 bases). The CDR3 loop spans 16 amino acids. Germline V gene sequence: CDR1 SGHRS, CDR2 YFSETQ. The CDR3 nucleotides are TGCGCCAGCAGCTTGGAAGGGACACTCGCCAATGGAAAACTGTTTTTT. Protein product: CASSLEGTLANGKLFF.

There are a few counts of this clonotype. The J gene is TRBJ2-5, the V gene TRBV11-2, with 7 nucleotides matching TRBD1. The length of the CDR3 is 15 residues. Germline CDR1 SGHAT, CDR2 FQNNGV. V lost 5 bases to trimming and J lost 5 bases; unmatched junction nucleotides: 11. The CDR3 protein is CASSPRGHLVETQYF. DNA for the CDR3: TGTGCCAGCAGCCCGAGGGGGCATTTGGTGGAGACCCAGTACTTC.

This clonotype was seen a few times. The rearrangement uses TRBV4-1 and TRBJ1-2; D is perhaps TRBD1 (5 bases). With 4 bases removed from V and 0 bases from J, the gap between germline ends came to 18 bases. CDR3 length: 17 residues. CDR1 is MGHRA and CDR2 is YSYEKL in the germline V gene. Here the CDR3 reads CASSPRGVPPPNYGYTF. The CDR3 DNA is TGCGCCAGCAGCCCCCGGGGGGTCCCACCCCCTAACTATGGCTACACCTTC.

This chain links TRBV7-9 with TRBJ1-5; a possible D gene is TRBD1 (6 bases). CDR3 length: 16 residues. V lost 1 base and J 3 bases, leaving 13 bases between the germline ends. Germline V CDR1 and CDR2: SEHNR, FQNEAQ (reference sequence). The chain's CDR3 is CASSLGATGPNQPQHF. For the CDR3, the DNA is TGTGCCAGCAGCTTAGGGGCGACAGGACCCAATCAGCCCCAGCATTTT.

This clonotype appeared many times. The chain joins TRBV7-2 to TRBJ2-2; 9 bases are a match to TRBD2. Looked up from germline, CDR1 is SGHTA and CDR2 is FQGNSA. V was pared by 1 base and J by 4 bases, with 4 bases of the junction left unmatched. The CDR3 is 16 residues long. CDR3 in amino acids: CASSLVAGGGTGELFF. The CDR3, as DNA: TGTGCCAGCAGCTTAGTGGCGGGGGGGGGCACCGGGGAGCTGTTTTTT.

This clonotype was found many times. The rearrangement joins TRBV6-2 or TRBV6-3 to TRBJ2-2; D tentatively fits TRBD1 or TRBD2 (5 bases each). Trimming took 8 bases from V and 3 from J, leaving 10 bases between them. CDR3 length equals 13 residues. In germline, CDR1 is MNHEY, CDR2 SVGEGT. The CDR3 sequence is CASRGRDTGELFF. The CDR3 bases are TGTGCCAGCCGGGGCCGGGACACCGGGGAGCTGTTTTTT.

This clonotype has more than one count but fewer than ten. The CDR3 coding sequence is TGTGCCAGCAGTTTAATCAACAGGGTGGGTGAAGCTTTCTTT. This codes for CASSLINRVGEAFF. The genes are TRBV12-3 or TRBV12-4 and TRBJ1-1; tentative D call: TRBD1 (6 bases). V shed 2 bases and J shed 7 bases, with 14 bases lying between them. The CDR3 extends over 14 amino acids.

This chain links TRBV4-2 with TRBJ1-2, with D perhaps TRBD1 (5 bases). V lost 0 bases and J lost 5, with 16 bases in between. This CDR3 contains 16 residues. Germline CDR1 is LGHNA and CDR2 is YNFKEQ. This chain's CDR3 is CASSQESGIDKYGYTF. As DNA, the CDR3 is TGTGCCAGCAGCCAAGAATCAGGGATTGATAAGTATGGCTACACCTTC.

This chain links TRBV12-3 or TRBV12-4 with TRBJ2-7; no clear D. There are 12 residues in the CDR3. V lost 2 bases to trimming and J lost 2 bases, with 4 bases between them. The CDR3 DNA is TGTGCCAGCAGTTTAAGTCCCTACGAGCAGTACTTC. Its translation: CASSLSPYEQYF.